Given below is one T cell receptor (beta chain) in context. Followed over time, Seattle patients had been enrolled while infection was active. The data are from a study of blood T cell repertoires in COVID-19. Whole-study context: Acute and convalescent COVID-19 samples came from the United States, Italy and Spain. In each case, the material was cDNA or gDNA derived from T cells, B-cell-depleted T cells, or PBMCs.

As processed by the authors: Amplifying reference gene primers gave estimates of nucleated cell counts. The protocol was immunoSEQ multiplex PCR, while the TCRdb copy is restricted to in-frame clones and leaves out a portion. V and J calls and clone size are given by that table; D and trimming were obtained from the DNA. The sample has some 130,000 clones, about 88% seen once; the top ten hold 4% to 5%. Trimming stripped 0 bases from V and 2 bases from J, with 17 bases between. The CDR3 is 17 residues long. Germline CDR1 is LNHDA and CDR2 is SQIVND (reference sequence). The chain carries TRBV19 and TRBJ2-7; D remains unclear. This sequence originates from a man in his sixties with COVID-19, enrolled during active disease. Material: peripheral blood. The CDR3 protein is CASSIDPRSHITYEQYF. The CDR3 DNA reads TGTGCCAGTAGTATAGATCCCCGCAGTCATATCACCTACGAGCAGTACTTC.